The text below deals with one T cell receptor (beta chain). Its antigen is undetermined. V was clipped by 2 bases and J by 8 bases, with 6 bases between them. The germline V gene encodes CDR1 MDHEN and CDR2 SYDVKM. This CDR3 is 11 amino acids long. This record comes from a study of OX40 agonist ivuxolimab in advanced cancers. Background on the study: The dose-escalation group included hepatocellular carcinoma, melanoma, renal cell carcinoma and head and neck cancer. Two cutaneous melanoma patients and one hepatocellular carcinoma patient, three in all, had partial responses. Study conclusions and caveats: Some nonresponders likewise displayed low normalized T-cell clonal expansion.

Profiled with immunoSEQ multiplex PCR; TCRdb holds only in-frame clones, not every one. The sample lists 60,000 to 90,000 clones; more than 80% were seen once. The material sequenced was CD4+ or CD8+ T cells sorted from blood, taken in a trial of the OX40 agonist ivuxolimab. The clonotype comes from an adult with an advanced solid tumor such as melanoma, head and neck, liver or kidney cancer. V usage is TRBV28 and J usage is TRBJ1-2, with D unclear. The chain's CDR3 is CASSLKRGYTF. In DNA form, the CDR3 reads TGTGCCAGCAGTTTAAAGCGAGGCTACACCTTC.